This T cell receptor beta chain was recorded in a study of cytomegalovirus exposure and HLA in healthy donors. Study background: Samples from HLA-typed donors yielded around 79 million unique TCRs in an early data release.

Regarding this clone: What it recognizes is unknown.

Study-wide results and limits: An apparent linkage of common viral pathogens to several of the most significant clusters emerged in a later analysis. A later analysis found TCR association rates differed by HLA locus, highest for DRB1 and lowest for HLA-C.

PCR primers comprised 60 Vbeta and 13 Jbeta primers. Some clones are missing from TCRdb's copy, which holds only in-frame ones; the method was immunoSEQ multiplex PCR. The sample is made up of some 110,000 clones, and the top ten hold approximately 2.6% of it. There are 16 residues in the CDR3. Between the trimmed V and J ends, which lost 0 bases and 0 bases, there was a span of 12 bases. CDR1 is MNHEY, CDR2 SMNVEV, per germline (reference sequence). This TCR came from a man in his thirties or forties in good health and CMV-seronegative. Input material: PBMCs. The chain joins TRBV27 to TRBJ2-7, with unresolved D. Written as DNA, the CDR3 is TGTGCCAGCAGTTTATCCCCAGTTTACCCCTCCTACGAGCAGTACTTC. Its protein is CASSLSPVYPSYEQYF.